The 21 T cell receptor beta chains presented below share a single source sample, sequenced in a study of tumor and adjacent non-tumor tissue in lung cancer (dated by TCRdb to 2016 to 2018). Bulk unsorted tissue served as the source for RNA extraction, and RNA quality was assessed using a NanoDrop ND-1000 and an Agilent 2100. Normal lung samples were distant non-tumor tissue taken more than 3 cm from the tumor edge. Receptor amplification or capture employed multiplex PCR. Sequencing was carried out with an Illumina HiSeq 2500. TCRbeta libraries were constructed through three rounds of nested PCR with primers (Table S4) according to protocols modified from ARM-PCR. TCRdb redid the processing of the public reads, applying fastp at Q25 and MiXCR, and retained in-frame beta chains. All rows with the same CDR3 protein become a single entry with the most common DNA and genes. For this sample there are 77,000 or so distinct CDR3 sequences; less than 85% appear just once. The ten biggest clones cover about two fifths of the sample.

Sample: distant non-tumor lung tissue. These receptors came from a man aged 70 or older with non-small cell lung cancer.

Within the sample, this clonotype is medium-sized. The genes are TRBV11-2 and TRBJ2-7, with D possibly being TRBD1 (5 bases). CDR1 and CDR2 from the germline V gene are SGHAT and FQNNGV. The CDR3 is 12 residues long. V was cut by 5 bases and J by 7 bases, with 12 bases left in between. In nucleotides, the CDR3 is TGTGCCAGCAGCCCGGGTAGGACAGAGCAGTACTTC. Its translation is CASSPGRTEQYF.

About this clonotype itself: The CDR3 ends on some other residue instead of the conserved phenylalanine or tryptophan, so this is likely a read error. The chain uses TRBV11-2 and TRBJ1-1; D not certain. This CDR3 comprises 15 residues. The germline gives CDR1 SGHAT, CDR2 FQNNGV. V was shortened by 5 bases and J by 4 bases, with 17 bases between the two germline ends. As DNA, the CDR3 is TGTGCCAGCAGCCCCCTCAACGTTGGGAGCACTGAAGCTTTCTCT. It specifies CASSPLNVGSTEAFS.

As for this clonotype: This CDR3 is missing its conserved last phenylalanine or tryptophan, likely due to a read error. The chain uses TRBV29-1 and TRBJ2-7, with unresolved D. Germline CDR1 reads SQVTM; CDR2 reads ANQGSEA. Trimming pared 4 bases from V and 5 bases from J, leaving 15 bases between. The CDR3 sequence is 13 residues long. The DNA for the CDR3 is TGCAGCGTTGGGGCAAGTGGGATTCACGAGCAGTACCTC. Translation: CSVGASGIHEQYL.

This chain joins TRBV20-1 and TRBJ2-7; tentatively, D is TRBD2 (5 bases). Deletions cut 0 bases from V and 3 bases from J, with 27 bases between. CDR3 length equals 19 residues. Germline lookup yields CDR1 DFQATT and CDR2 SNEGSKA (reference sequence). CDR3 sequence reads: CSAREWQRKEATLIYEQYF. The CDR3 coding sequence is TGCAGTGCTAGAGAATGGCAGCGGAAGGAGGCAACTCTAATCTACGAGCAGTACTTC.

With respect to this clonotype: One end of the junction varies from germline; a read error may be responsible. This sequence joins TRBV5-1 and TRBJ2-7; D may be TRBD2 (6 bases). The germline V gene has CDR1 SGHRS and CDR2 YFSETQ. The CDR3 is made up of 14 amino acids. CDR3 bases: TGCGACAGCAGCTTGGTCGGCGGGAACCACGATCAGTACTTC. This encodes CDSSLVGGNHDQYF.

J is TRBJ1-1 and V is TRBV6-2 or TRBV6-3; D is perhaps TRBD1 (6 bases). The CDR3 sequence is 15 residues long. CDR1 MNHEY and CDR2 SVGEGT come from the germline V gene. The V end lost 9 bases, the J end lost 11 bases, and 28 bases lay between the germline ends. CDR3 DNA: TGTGCCAGTCGACCTTTTGTGGGACAAGGAAGAGATGCTTTCTTT. The encoded protein is CASRPFVGQGRDAFF.

On this clonotype: As the CDR3 is not closed by the conserved phenylalanine or tryptophan, this likely results from a read error. The genes are TRBV28 and TRBJ2-5, with D possibly being TRBD1 (6 bases). Germline CDR1 reads MDHEN; CDR2 reads SYDVKM. With 6 bases removed from V and 5 bases from J, the gap between germline ends came to 19 bases. The CDR3 extends over 15 amino acids. CDR3 in amino acids: CASSFGTRNSETQYL. CDR3 sequence (DNA): TGTGCCAGCAGCTTTGGGACAAGGAATTCGGAGACCCAGTACCTC.

In regard to this clonotype: One junction end does not reproduce the germline sequence, and a read error may be involved. The rearrangement uses TRBV10-1 and TRBJ2-1, with D perhaps matching TRBD2 (7 bases). The CDR3 contains 14 residues. In germline, CDR1 is WNHNN, CDR2 SYGVQD (reference sequence). CDR3 residues: CGSSPGGPYNEQFF. CDR3 DNA sequence: TGCGGCAGCAGTCCGGGGGGCCCCTACAATGAGCAGTTCTTC.

As regards this clonotype: Compared with germline, one end of the junction differs, possibly owing to a read error. The chain couples TRBV6-5 to TRBJ2-7, with TRBD1 as a possible D gene (5 bases). CDR3 size: 17 residues. Germline-derived CDR1 and CDR2 are MNHEY and SVGAGI. The CDR3 is CASSYGQGGYAFYELYF. CDR3 DNA: TGTGCCAGCAGTTACGGGCAGGGCGGATATGCTTTCTACGAGCTGTACTTC.

Worth noting for this clonotype: The junction departs from the called germline gene at one end, perhaps through a read error. This chain joins TRBV12-3 or TRBV12-4 and TRBJ2-5; D ambiguous. The CDR3 sequence is 14 residues long. The CDR3 sequence: CTSSVLEIQETQYF. The CDR3 DNA sequence: TGTACCAGCAGCGTATTAGAGATACAAGAGACCCAGTATTTC.

This clonotype was recorded a few times. Here the CDR3 reads CASSSRTSGNNEQFF. CDR3 bases: TGTGCCAGCAGCTCTCGGACTAGCGGGAACAATGAGCAGTTCTTC. The V call is TRBV7-2, the J call TRBJ2-1; the match to TRBD2 covers 12 bases. This CDR3 contains 15 residues. V was pared by 4 bases and J by 5 bases, with 3 bases of the junction left unmatched. CDR1 and CDR2 (germline): SGHTA, FQGNSA.

Concerning this clonotype itself: This may stem from a read error, because a much larger clone lies one nucleotide away. The rearrangement joins TRBV6-2 or TRBV6-3 to TRBJ2-2; 8 bases are shared with TRBD1. The CDR3 sequence is 12 residues long. The germline CDR1 and CDR2 sequences are MNHEY and SVGEGT. CDR3 bases: TGTGAAAGAAGTAACAAAACAGGGGGGATGTTTTTT. This encodes CERSNKTGGMFF.

This clonotype was detected only a few times. A junction boundary mismatches the germline segment, possibly from a read error. The chain joins TRBV6-2 or TRBV6-3 to TRBJ2-7, with 9 bases aligning to TRBD1. The germline gives CDR1 MNHEY, CDR2 SVGEGT. CDR3 length equals 15 residues. CDR3 protein: CVSSQTGGNSYEQYF. CDR3 DNA: TGTGTCAGCAGCCAGACAGGGGGTAACTCCTACGAGCAGTACTTC.

For this clonotype: Likely a read error: the CDR3 ends without its conserved phenylalanine or tryptophan. No DNA is shown, since the ends of the CDR3 on it are uncertain; the CDR3 is the one TCRdb lists. CDR3 loop: CERSGKGELDEKLL. This chain joins TRBV6-1 and TRBJ2-1; TRBD1 was called by the table and not checked on the DNA. CDR1 is MNHNS, CDR2 SASEGT, per germline. 14 amino acids form the CDR3, both terminal residues included.

This clonotype was seen ten or more times. The J gene is TRBJ2-7, the V gene TRBV28, with D maybe TRBD1 (6 bases). The CDR3 is 15 amino acids. Germline V lookup: CDR1 MDHEN, CDR2 SYDVKM. Trimming took 5 bases from V and 1 from J, leaving 15 bases between them. CDR3 sequence reads: CASSGTGGTSYEQYF. In DNA form, the CDR3 reads TGTGCCAGCAGTGGAACAGGTGGGACATCCTACGAGCAGTACTTC.

The chain uses TRBV6-2 or TRBV6-3 and TRBJ2-2; D call uncertain. The CDR3 has 18 residues. CDR1 and CDR2 from the germline V gene are MNHEY and SVGEGT. Trimming took off 9 bases at V and 7 bases at J, with 30 bases between the two ends. CDR3 residues: CASRPYESGGALIGELFF. The CDR3, as DNA: TGTGCCAGTAGACCCTATGAGTCTGGCGGAGCTCTTATCGGGGAGCTGTTTTTT.

As concerns this clonotype: At one end, the junction sequence differs from germline, possibly due to a read error. The genes are TRBV20-1 and TRBJ1-4; TRBD1 might be the D (5 bases). The CDR3 spans 14 residues. CDR1 and CDR2 from the germline V gene are DFQATT and SNEGSKA (reference sequence). The CDR3 DNA reads TGCGGTGCTAGAGATCAGGGTACCTTGGAAAAGCTGTTTTTT. As protein: CGARDQGTLEKLFF.

The V gene is TRBV4-1, the J gene TRBJ2-7; 10 bases are shared with TRBD1. Germline values: CDR1 MGHRA, CDR2 YSYEKL. The V and J ends lost 4 bases and 2 bases, in that order; junction bases with no gene match: 5. The CDR3 covers 15 residues. The CDR3 here is CASSPRDRGPYEQYF. DNA of the CDR3: TGCGCCAGCAGCCCCCGGGACAGGGGCCCCTACGAGCAGTACTTC.

The V call is TRBV2, the J call TRBJ1-5, with 9 nucleotides matching TRBD1. The CDR3 sequence is 15 residues long. The germline gives CDR1 SNHLY, CDR2 FYNNEI. J lost 11 bases, V lost 1 base, and 9 bases had no gene match. The CDR3 bases are TGTGCCAGCAGTGAAGGGGGACAGGGAAAGCAGTCCCAGCATTTT. Translating gives CASSEGGQGKQSQHF. Combining the CDR3 with reference TRBV2 and TRBJ1-5 gives the whole variable domain EPEVTQTPSHQVTQMGQEVILRCVPISNHLYFYWYRQILGQKVEFLVSFYNNEISEKSEIFDDQFSVERPDGSNFTLKIRSTKLEDSAMYFCASSEGGQGKQSQHFGDGTRLSIL.

For this clonotype: Being one base from a much bigger clone, this may be a read error. The rearrangement links TRBV6-5 to TRBJ2-3; no reliable D call. The CDR3 spans 14 residues. From germline, CDR1 is MNHEY and CDR2 SVGAGI. CDR3 coding DNA: TGTGCCACCAGTTACTCCTGGGACACAGATACGCAGTATTTT. This translates into CATSYSWDTDTQYF.

A note on this clonotype: One end of the junction is discordant with germline, which a read error may explain. The V and J genes are TRBV6-1 and TRBJ2-6; D might be TRBD1 (5 bases). This CDR3 region has 16 residues. The germline V gene encodes CDR1 MNHNS and CDR2 SASEGT. As DNA, the CDR3 is TGTGCCAGCAAATACAGTGAGCACTCTGGGGCCAGCGTCCTGACTTTC. Its translation is CASKYSEHSGASVLTF.